This T cell receptor beta chain was sequenced during a study of T cell repertoires in cytomegalovirus infection. Study in general: It can be stated that public TCR beta signatures indicated CMV infection as well as a matching HLA type.

Each CDR3 protein gets one entry after TCRdb re-called the reads with MiXCR. This table has under 450,000 distinct CDR3 sequences, roughly 36% appearing once. In germline, CDR1 is SGHAT, CDR2 FQDESV (reference sequence). This CDR3 contains 15 residues. The V gene end was trimmed by 3 bases and the J gene end by 5 bases; junction bases not matched to a gene: 4. To note about this clonotype: Antigen specificity is unknown.

Source: cultured PBMCs, taken from culture after CMV antigen stimulation. This chain links TRBV11-1 with TRBJ2-1, with TRBD2 identical over 10 bases. The receptor's source is a human donor in good health (CMV status not recorded). Some clones in this sample may be carry-over from other donors' samples. The CDR3 spells CASSFLAGADNEQFF. The CDR3 DNA reads as TGTGCCAGCAGCTTCCTAGCGGGAGCCGACAATGAGCAGTTCTTC.